This T cell receptor beta chain appears in the sequencing data of a study of cytomegalovirus exposure and HLA in healthy donors. Study-level findings and limits: Generally TCR sequences proved uncommon, though certain public TCRs appeared in numerous donors. There were fewer than 200 TCR beta chains listed as cytomegalovirus-associated. Both high specificity and high sensitivity reportedly marked the classifier's diagnosis of cytomegalovirus status.

Sequencing was performed with immunoSEQ multiplex PCR; in TCRdb, only in-frame clones are kept and a portion is missing. Here the sample spans approximately 300,000 clones, 75% to 90% being singletons. Concerning this clone itself: Its antigen remains unknown.

Germline trimming cut 1 base from V and 1 base from J; bases unmatched to any gene: 13. CDR1 SGDLS and CDR2 YYNGEE come from the germline V gene. The CDR3 spans 20 residues. It was the roughly 130-subject validation cohort, separate from the approximately 680-subject first cohort, to which the donors belonged. This receptor was obtained from a woman between 18 and 29 years old in good health and CMV-seronegative. The sample consisted of PBMCs. V is TRBV9 and J is TRBJ2-6; 8 bases fit TRBD1. CDR3 in amino acids: CASSVSPPGGAKSGANVLTF. The DNA for the CDR3 is TGTGCCAGCAGCGTAAGCCCCCCAGGGGGCGCAAAATCTGGGGCCAACGTCCTGACTTTC.